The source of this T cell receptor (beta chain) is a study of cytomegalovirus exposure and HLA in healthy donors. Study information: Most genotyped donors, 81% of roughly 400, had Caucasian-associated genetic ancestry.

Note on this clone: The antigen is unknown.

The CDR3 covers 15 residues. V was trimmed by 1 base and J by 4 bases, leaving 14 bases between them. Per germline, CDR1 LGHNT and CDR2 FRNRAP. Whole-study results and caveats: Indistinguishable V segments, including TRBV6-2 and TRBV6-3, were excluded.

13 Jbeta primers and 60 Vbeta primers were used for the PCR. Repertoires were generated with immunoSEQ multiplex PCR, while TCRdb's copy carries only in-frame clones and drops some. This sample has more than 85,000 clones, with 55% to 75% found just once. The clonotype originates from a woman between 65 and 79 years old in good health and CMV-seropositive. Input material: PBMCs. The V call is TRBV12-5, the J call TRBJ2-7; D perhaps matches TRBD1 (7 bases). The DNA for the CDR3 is TGTGCTAGTGGTTTGGGGACAGGAGGGGAATACGAGCAGTACTTC. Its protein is CASGLGTGGEYEQYF.